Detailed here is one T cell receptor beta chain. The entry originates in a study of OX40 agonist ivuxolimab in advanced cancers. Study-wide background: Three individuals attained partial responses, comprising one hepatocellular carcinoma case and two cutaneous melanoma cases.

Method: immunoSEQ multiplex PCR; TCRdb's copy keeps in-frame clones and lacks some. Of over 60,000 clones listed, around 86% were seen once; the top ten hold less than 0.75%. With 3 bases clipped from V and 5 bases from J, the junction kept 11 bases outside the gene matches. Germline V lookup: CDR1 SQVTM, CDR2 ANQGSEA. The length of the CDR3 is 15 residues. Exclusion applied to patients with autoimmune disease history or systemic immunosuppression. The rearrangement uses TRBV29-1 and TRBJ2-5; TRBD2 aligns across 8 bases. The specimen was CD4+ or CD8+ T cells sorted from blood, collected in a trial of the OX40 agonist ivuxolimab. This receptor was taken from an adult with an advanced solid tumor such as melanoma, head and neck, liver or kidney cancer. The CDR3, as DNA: TGCAGCGTTGAGGGTACTAGCGGCCCCCGGGAGACCCAGTACTTC. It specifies CSVEGTSGPRETQYF.